The entry that follows covers one T cell receptor beta chain sequence. Its antigen is not yet known. No base-level quality is on record; no much larger clone is a single base apart. The data are from a study of technical replicates of blood from a handful of donors (dated by TCRdb to 2017 to 2019). V is cut by 3 bases and J by 8 bases, and the space between the germline ends is 17 bases. Measured from the cysteine to the phenylalanine, the CDR3 is 15 residues long. CDR3 DNA is the only sequence kept; it has 45 bases, read in frame from the first base. Sequences SGHRS (CDR1) and YFSETQ (CDR2) are obtained from the germline V gene. Libraries were constructed by the immunoSEQ multiplex PCR assay. Imported from immuneACCESS, the table was reduced by TCRdb to in-frame sequences with V and J called. These copies leave out some clones; in studies compared against another copy, an unresolved V gene accounts for under half, and the cause of the remainder is not known. The sample table holds around 78,000 clones, of which approximately 95% were seen once. 0.2% to 0.3% of the sample comes from the top ten.

In this chain, TRBV5-1 is recombined with TRBJ1-4, with TRBD1 perhaps the D gene, on 6 matching bases. Sequencing was done on a sample of T cells isolated from PBMCs. The receptor was isolated from a human donor in good health. The sequenced DNA: TGCGCCAGCAGCTCCTCGACAGGTTTGATGGAAAAACTGTTTTTT. This yields the protein CASSSSTGLMEKLFF.